The present T cell receptor (beta chain) was sequenced within a study of T cells in Graves' hyperthyroidism and ophthalmopathy. General study findings and limits: The blood repertoire included most of the expanded thyroid clonotypes above 0.001.

The CDR3 consists of 11 residues. Germline V CDR1 and CDR2: MNHNS, SASEGT. Between the trimmed V and J ends, which lost 7 bases and 13 bases, there was a span of 16 bases. Comment on this clonotype: Its cognate antigen is unknown.

Exclusions: uncontrolled infection, other autoimmune disease, pregnancy, lactation. Clinical symptoms, serum thyroxine, TRAb, thyroid ultrasound and orbital computed tomography established diagnosis. The source material, RNA transcripts, was used to amplify TCR beta CDR3 regions. A first-round RT-PCR of the TCR CDR3 used the HTBI primer set. In TCRdb, the multiplex PCR reads were re-called with MiXCR into one record per CDR3 protein. Among around 500,000 distinct CDR3 sequences listed, 12% to 15% were seen once. The sequence was obtained from a woman aged 35 to 49 with Graves' hyperthyroidism. The V gene is TRBV6-1, the J gene TRBJ1-1; D remains unclear. The sequenced sample was blood. CDR3 in DNA: TGTGCCAGCACCCTAGACACCCGATGTTTCTTT. Translated, it gives CASTLDTRCFF.